This T cell receptor (beta chain) was recovered during a study of cytomegalovirus exposure and HLA in healthy donors. Study-wide background: Genotyping showed 81% of 398 donors falling in the Caucasian-associated ancestry cluster.

Researchers ran the PCR with 60 Vbeta and 13 Jbeta primers. Using immunoSEQ multiplex PCR, the repertoire was profiled, and TCRdb retains in-frame clones only, with some absent. Here the sample spans 150,000 to 200,000 clones, roughly 73% being singletons. Points from the study as a whole: In most subjects, TCR beta sequences reportedly gave accurate predictions of HLA-A and HLA-B alleles. When a later analysis compared HLA-associated TCR beta chains with equally common others, the HLA-associated chains turned out to be more clonally expanded and to have lower generation probabilities. Most TCR sequences were seen very rarely across donors, but some public TCRs occurred in many.

The CDR3 is made up of 13 amino acids. To note about this clone: The antigen remains undetermined.

Input material: PBMCs. This chain links TRBV21-1 with TRBJ2-7; the table calls TRBD1, which could not be checked here. TRBV21-1 is termed a pseudogene. The clonotype comes from a woman in her thirties in good health and CMV-seronegative. The CDR3 sequence: CAPTDRGLSEQYF. DNA of the CDR3: TGTGCTCCGACGGACAGGGGGCTGAGTGAGCAGTACTTC.